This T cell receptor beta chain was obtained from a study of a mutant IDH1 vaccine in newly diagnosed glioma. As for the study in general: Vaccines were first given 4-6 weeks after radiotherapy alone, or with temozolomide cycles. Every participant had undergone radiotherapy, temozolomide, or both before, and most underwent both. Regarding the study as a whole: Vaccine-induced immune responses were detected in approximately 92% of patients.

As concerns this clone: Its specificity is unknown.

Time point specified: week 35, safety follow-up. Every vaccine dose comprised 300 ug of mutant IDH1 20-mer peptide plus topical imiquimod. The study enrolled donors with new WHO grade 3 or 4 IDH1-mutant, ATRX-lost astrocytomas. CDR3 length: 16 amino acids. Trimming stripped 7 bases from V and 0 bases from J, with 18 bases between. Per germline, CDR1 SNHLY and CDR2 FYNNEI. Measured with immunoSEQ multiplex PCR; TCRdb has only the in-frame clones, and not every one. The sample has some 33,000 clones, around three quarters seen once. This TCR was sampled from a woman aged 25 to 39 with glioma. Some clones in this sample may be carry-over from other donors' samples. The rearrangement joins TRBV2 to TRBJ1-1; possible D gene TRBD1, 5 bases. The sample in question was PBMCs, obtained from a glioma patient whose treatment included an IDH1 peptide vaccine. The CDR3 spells CASMSGLNPLNTEAFF. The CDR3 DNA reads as TGTGCCAGCATGTCGGGACTCAACCCCCTGAACACTGAAGCTTTCTTT.